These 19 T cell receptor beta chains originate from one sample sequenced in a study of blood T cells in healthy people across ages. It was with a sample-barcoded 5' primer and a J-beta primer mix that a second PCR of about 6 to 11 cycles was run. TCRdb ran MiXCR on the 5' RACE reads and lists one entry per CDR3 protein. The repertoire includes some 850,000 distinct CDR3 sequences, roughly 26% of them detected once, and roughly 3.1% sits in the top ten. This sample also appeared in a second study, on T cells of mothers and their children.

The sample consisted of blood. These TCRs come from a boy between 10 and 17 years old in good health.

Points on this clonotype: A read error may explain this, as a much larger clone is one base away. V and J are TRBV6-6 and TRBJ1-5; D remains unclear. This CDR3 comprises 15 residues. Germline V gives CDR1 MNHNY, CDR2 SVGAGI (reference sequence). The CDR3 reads CTSSYSSQPNQPQHF. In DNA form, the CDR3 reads TGTACCAGCAGTTACTCATCCCAGCCCAATCAGCCCCAGCATTTT.

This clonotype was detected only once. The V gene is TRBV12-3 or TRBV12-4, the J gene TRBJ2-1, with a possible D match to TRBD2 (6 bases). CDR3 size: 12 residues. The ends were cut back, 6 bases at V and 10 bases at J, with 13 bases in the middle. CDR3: CASSLKAGEQFF. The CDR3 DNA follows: TGTGCCAGCAGCCTCAAAGCGGGCGAGCAGTTCTTC.

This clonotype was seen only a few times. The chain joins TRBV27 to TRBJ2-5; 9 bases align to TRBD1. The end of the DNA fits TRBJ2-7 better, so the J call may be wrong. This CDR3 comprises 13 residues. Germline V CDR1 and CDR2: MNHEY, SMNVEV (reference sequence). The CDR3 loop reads CASRDRGRNEQYF. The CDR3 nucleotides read TGTGCCAGCAGGGACAGGGGTAGGAACGAGCAGTACTTC.

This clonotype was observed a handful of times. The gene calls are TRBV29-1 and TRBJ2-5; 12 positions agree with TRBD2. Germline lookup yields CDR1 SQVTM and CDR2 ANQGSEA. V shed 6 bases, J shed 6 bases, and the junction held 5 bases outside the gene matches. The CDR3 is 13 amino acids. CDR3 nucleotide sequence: TGCAGCGTCGCCGGACTAGCGGGGAAGACCCAGTACTTC. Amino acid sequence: CSVAGLAGKTQYF. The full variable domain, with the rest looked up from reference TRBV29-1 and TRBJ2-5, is SAVISQKPSRDICQRGTSLTIQCQVDSQVTMMFWYRQQPGQSLTLIATANQGSEATYESGFVIDKFPISRPNLTFSTLTVSNMSPEDSSIYLCSVAGLAGKTQYFGPGTRLLVL.

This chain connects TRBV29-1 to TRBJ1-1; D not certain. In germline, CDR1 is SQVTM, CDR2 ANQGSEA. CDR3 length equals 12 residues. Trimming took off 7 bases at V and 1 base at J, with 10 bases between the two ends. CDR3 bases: TGCAGCGGACGACGGCAGAACACTGAAGCTTTCTTT. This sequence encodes CSGRRQNTEAFF.

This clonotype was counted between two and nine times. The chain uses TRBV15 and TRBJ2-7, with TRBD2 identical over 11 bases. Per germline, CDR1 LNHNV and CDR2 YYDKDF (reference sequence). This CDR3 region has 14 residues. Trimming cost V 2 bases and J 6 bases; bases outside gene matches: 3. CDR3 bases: TGTGCCACCAGCAGACGAGGGACTAGCGGCGAGCAGTACTTC. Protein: CATSRRGTSGEQYF.

CDR3 sequence reads: CASQLAGERYEQYF. The CDR3 DNA reads as TGCGCCAGCCAGCTAGCGGGGGAAAGATACGAGCAGTACTTC. The chain links TRBV5-1 to TRBJ2-7, with TRBD2 matching over 10 bases. Germline CDR1 SGHRS, CDR2 YFSETQ. Trimming cost V 7 bases and J 4 bases; bases outside gene matches: 8. The CDR3 consists of 14 residues.

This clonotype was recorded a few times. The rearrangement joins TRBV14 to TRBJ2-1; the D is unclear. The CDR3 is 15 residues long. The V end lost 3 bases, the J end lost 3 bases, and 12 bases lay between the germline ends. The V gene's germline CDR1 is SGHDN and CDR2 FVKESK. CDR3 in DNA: TGTGCCAGCAGCCAGGGCCTGATCCACTACAATGAGCAGTTCTTC. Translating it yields CASSQGLIHYNEQFF.

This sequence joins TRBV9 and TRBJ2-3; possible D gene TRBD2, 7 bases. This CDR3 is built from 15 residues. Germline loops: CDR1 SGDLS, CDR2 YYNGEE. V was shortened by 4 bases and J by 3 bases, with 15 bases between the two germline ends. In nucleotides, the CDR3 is TGTGCCAGCAGCCCCGAGGGGGGGGCAACAGATACGCAGTATTTT. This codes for CASSPEGGATDTQYF.

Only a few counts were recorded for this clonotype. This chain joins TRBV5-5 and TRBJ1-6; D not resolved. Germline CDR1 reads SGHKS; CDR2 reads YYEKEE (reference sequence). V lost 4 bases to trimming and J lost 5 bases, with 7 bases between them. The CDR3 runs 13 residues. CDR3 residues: CASSDRHNSPLHF. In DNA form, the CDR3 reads TGTGCCAGCAGCGACCGTCATAATTCACCCCTCCACTTT.

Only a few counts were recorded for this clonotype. The CDR3 DNA reads as TGTGCCAGTAGTATCCTTGGGACAGGGGACGGCTATGGCTACACCTTC. Translating gives CASSILGTGDGYGYTF. V and J are TRBV19 and TRBJ1-2; 10 nucleotides line up with TRBD1. This CDR3 region has 16 residues. The V segment lost 3 bases and the J segment 4 bases; nucleotides outside the gene matches: 8. The germline gives CDR1 LNHDA, CDR2 SQIVND (reference sequence).

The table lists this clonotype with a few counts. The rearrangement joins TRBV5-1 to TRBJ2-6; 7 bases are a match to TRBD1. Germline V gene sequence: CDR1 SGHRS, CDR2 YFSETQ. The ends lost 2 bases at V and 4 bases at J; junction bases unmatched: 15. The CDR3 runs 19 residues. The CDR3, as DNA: TGCGCCAGCAGCTTCCTTACTGGACAGGCTTCCTCCGGGGCCAACGTCCTGACTTTC. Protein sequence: CASSFLTGQASSGANVLTF.

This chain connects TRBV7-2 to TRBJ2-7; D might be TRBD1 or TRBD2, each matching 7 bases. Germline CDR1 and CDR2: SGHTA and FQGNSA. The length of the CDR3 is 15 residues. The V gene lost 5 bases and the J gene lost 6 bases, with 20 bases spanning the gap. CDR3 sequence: CASSPGGGLRVEQYF. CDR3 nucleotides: TGTGCCAGCAGCCCAGGGGGGGGCCTCCGGGTCGAGCAGTACTTC.

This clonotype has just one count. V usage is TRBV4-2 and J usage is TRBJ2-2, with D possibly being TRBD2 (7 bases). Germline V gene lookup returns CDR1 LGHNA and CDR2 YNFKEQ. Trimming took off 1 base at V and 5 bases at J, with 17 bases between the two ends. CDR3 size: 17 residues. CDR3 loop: CASSQVVWTAGTGELFF. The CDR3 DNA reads TGTGCCAGCAGCCAAGTTGTCTGGACAGCGGGAACCGGGGAGCTGTTTTTT.

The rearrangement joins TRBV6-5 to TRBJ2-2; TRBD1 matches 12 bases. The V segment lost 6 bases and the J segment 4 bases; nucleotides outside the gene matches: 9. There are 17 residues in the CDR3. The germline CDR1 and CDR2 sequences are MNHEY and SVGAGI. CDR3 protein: CASRPGTGGWGTGELFF. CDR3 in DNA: TGTGCCAGCAGACCCGGGACAGGGGGCTGGGGCACCGGGGAGCTGTTTTTT.

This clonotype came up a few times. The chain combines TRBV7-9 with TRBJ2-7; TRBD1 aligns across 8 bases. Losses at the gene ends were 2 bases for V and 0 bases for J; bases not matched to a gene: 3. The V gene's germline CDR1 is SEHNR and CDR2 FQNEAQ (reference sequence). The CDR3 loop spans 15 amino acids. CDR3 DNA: TGTGCCAGCAGCTTAAGGGGACAGGCCTCCTACGAGCAGTACTTC. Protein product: CASSLRGQASYEQYF.

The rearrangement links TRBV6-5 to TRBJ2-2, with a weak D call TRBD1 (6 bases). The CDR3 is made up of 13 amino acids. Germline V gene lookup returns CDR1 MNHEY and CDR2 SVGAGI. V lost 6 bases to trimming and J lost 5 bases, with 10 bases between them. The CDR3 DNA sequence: TGTGCCAGCAGCACAGGGAAGACCGGGGAGCTGTTTTTT. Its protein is CASSTGKTGELFF.

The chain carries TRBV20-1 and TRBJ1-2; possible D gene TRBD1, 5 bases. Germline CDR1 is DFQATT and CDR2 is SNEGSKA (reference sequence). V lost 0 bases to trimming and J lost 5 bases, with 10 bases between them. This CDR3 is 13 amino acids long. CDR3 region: CSARDGDGYGYTF. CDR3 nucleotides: TGCAGTGCTAGAGACGGGGACGGATATGGCTACACCTTC.

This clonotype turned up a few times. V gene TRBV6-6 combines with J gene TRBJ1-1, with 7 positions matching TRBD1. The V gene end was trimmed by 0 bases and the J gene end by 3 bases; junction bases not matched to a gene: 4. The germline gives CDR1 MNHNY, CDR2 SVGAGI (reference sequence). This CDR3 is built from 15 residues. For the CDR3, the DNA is TGTGCCAGCAGTTACTCAAGGGGGCGGGACACTGAAGCTTTCTTT. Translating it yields CASSYSRGRDTEAFF.